These 23 T cell receptor beta chains came from one sample sequenced in a study of Ad26.COV2.S vaccination and SARS-CoV-2 variants. The repertoire was sequenced with immunoSEQ multiplex PCR; TCRdb's copy has only in-frame clones and lacks some. The sample records about 500,000 clones, nearly 90% being singletons. Indicated treatment: around 19 received Ad26.COV2.S at low or high dose, single or two shots; about 5 received placebo; per-sample allocation not given. Day 63 following the first vaccine or placebo injection was when the samples were taken. Sample: peripheral blood, taken in a trial of Ad26.COV2.S vaccine versus placebo. The receptors were sampled from a person between 18 and 60 years old who received the Ad26.COV2.S COVID-19 vaccine or a placebo.

The chain has TRBV27 and TRBJ1-4, with D perhaps matching TRBD1 (6 bases). Per germline, CDR1 MNHEY and CDR2 SMNVEV (reference sequence). The CDR3 runs 16 residues. The CDR3 loop is CPPLGGGTPTNEKLFF. The DNA for the CDR3 is TGTCCCCCCCTGGGAGGGGGTACCCCAACTAATGAAAAACTGTTTTTT.

This chain links TRBV3-1 (or the pseudogene TRBV3-2) with TRBJ1-6, with a weak D call TRBD1 (6 bases). The CDR3 length is 14 residues. The V end was cut by 3 bases, the J end by 6 bases, with 9 bases between. Germline CDR1 and CDR2: LGHDT and YNNKEL (reference sequence). The CDR3 region has the DNA TGTGCCAGCAGCCAGGGGGCGATTAATTCACCCCTCCACTTT. It encodes CASSQGAINSPLHF.

DNA of the CDR3: TGCGCCAGCAGCCAAGAAATTGGGACAGGTGAAAAACTGTTTTTT. It encodes CASSQEIGTGEKLFF. This chain links TRBV4-1 with TRBJ1-4, with 8 bases aligning to TRBD1. The CDR3 sequence is 15 residues long. The ends lost 0 bases at V and 7 bases at J; junction bases unmatched: 4. Germline V CDR1 and CDR2: MGHRA, YSYEKL.

V and J are TRBV19 and TRBJ2-5, with TRBD1 matching over 9 bases. This CDR3 is built from 16 residues. V was clipped by 6 bases and J by 5 bases; unmatched bases: 13. The germline gives CDR1 LNHDA, CDR2 SQIVND (reference sequence). CDR3 protein: CASRPEGGQGAETQYF. DNA of the CDR3: TGTGCCAGTAGGCCTGAAGGGGGACAGGGAGCGGAGACCCAGTACTTC.

V is TRBV10-3 and J is TRBJ2-5; D assignment may be TRBD1 or TRBD2 (5 bases each). V was pared by 4 bases and J by 1 base, with 16 bases between. The germline V gene has CDR1 ENHRY and CDR2 SYGVKD. CDR3 length: 16 amino acids. In nucleotides, the CDR3 is TGTGCCATCAGTGGACCTCCGGGACCAAGCCAAGAGACCCAGTACTTC. It codes for CAISGPPGPSQETQYF.

In this sample, this clone turned up once. Written as DNA, the CDR3 is TGCAGTGCTAGTCCTTGGAATGAAAAACTGTTTTTT. Amino acids: CSASPWNEKLFF. The V gene is TRBV20-1, the J gene TRBJ1-4; D gene ambiguous. V lost 3 bases, J lost 5 bases, and 7 bases lay in between. Looked up from germline, CDR1 is DFQATT and CDR2 is SNEGSKA (reference sequence). The CDR3 runs 12 residues.

This clone was detected a few times. The chain's CDR3 is CASSELRPDSNQPQHF. The CDR3 region has the DNA TGTGCCAGCAGTGAACTACGTCCGGATTCTAATCAGCCCCAGCATTTT. The chain is built from TRBV6-1 and TRBJ1-5; no reliable D call. V was cut by 2 bases and J by 4 bases, with 15 bases left in between. The length of the CDR3 is 16 residues. The germline V gene encodes CDR1 MNHNS and CDR2 SASEGT.

The V call is TRBV24-1, the J call TRBJ1-2; weak D call: TRBD1 (5 bases). The germline CDR1 and CDR2 sequences are KGHDR and SFDVKD. The length of the CDR3 is 14 residues. Deletions cut 1 base from V and 2 bases from J, with 7 bases between. CDR3: CATSDFTGNYGYTF. Here the CDR3 DNA reads TGTGCCACCAGTGATTTTACAGGAAACTATGGCTACACCTTC.

The CDR3 DNA follows: TGTGCCAGCAGCTTAAATGTGGGGGGCGTCTATGGCTACACCTTC. Translation gives CASSLNVGGVYGYTF. This chain connects TRBV7-9 to TRBJ1-2; perhaps TRBD1 as D (6 bases). Germline V lookup: CDR1 SEHNR, CDR2 FQNEAQ (reference sequence). The CDR3 sequence is 15 residues long. V lost 2 bases, J lost 4 bases, and 14 bases lay in between. Looking up the rest from reference TRBV7-9 and TRBJ1-2 gives the full variable domain: DTGVSQNPRHKITKRGQNVTFRCDPISEHNRLYWYRQTLGQGPEFLTYFQNEAQLEKSRLLSDRFSAERPKGSFSTLEIQRTEQGDSAMYLCASSLNVGGVYGYTFGSGTRLTVV.

This rearrangement joins TRBV7-3 to TRBJ2-7, with TRBD2 identical over 7 bases. The CDR3 sequence is 16 residues long. The V gene end was trimmed by 3 bases and the J gene end by 4 bases; junction bases not matched to a gene: 12. From germline, CDR1 is SGHTA and CDR2 FQGTGA. CDR3 loop: CASSFNTRTRGYEQYF. Here the CDR3 DNA reads TGTGCCAGCAGCTTCAATACGCGGACTAGAGGATACGAGCAGTACTTC.

This rearrangement joins TRBV19 to TRBJ2-7; D remains ambiguous. The CDR3 spans 12 residues. The V and J ends lost 1 base and 6 bases respectively, with 7 bases between them. Germline assignment: CDR1 LNHDA and CDR2 SQIVND (reference sequence). CDR3 DNA sequence: TGTGCCAGTAGTATAGGGGGTCGCGAGCAGTACTTC. Amino acids: CASSIGGREQYF.

This chain connects TRBV6-6 to TRBJ2-6, with D uncertain. Deletions cut 6 bases from V and 0 bases from J, with 6 bases between. The CDR3 spans 14 residues. The germline V gene has CDR1 MNHNY and CDR2 SVGAGI (reference sequence). The CDR3, as DNA: TGTGCCAGCAGAGTAATCTCTGGGGCCAACGTCCTGACTTTC. Its protein is CASRVISGANVLTF.

J is TRBJ2-7 and V is TRBV28; 7 positions agree with TRBD2. This CDR3 contains 15 residues. With V trimmed by 4 bases and J by 2 bases, 8 bases remained unmatched. The germline gives CDR1 MDHEN, CDR2 SYDVKM. The CDR3 nucleotides read TGTGCCAGCAGTTCCCTGTGGGAGGGCCCCTACGAGCAGTACTTC. It codes for CASSSLWEGPYEQYF. Full variable domain (rest looked up from reference TRBV28 and TRBJ2-7): DVKVTQSSRYLVKRTGEKVFLECVQDMDHENMFWYRQDPGLGLRLIYFSYDVKMKEKGDIPEGYSVSREKKERFSLILESASTNQTSMYLCASSSLWEGPYEQYFGPGTRLTVT.

The chain combines TRBV10-1 with TRBJ2-4; TRBD1 agrees at 9 bases. After removal of 6 bases from V and 8 bases from J, the junction contained 2 bases not matched to a gene. There are 12 residues in the CDR3. CDR1 is WNHNN and CDR2 is SYGVQD in the germline V gene (reference sequence). The DNA for the CDR3 is TGCGCCAGCAGGGACAGGGGTGACATTCAGTACTTC. Protein: CASRDRGDIQYF.

CDR3 in amino acids: CASSQAPGEGNTIYF. In nucleotides, the CDR3 is TGCGCCAGCAGCCAAGCCCCAGGGGAAGGAAACACCATATATTTT. The chain is built from TRBV4-3 and TRBJ1-3, with D possibly being TRBD1 (6 bases). Trimming cost V 1 base and J 4 bases, with 11 bases left between them. The CDR3 has 15 residues. CDR1 LGHNA and CDR2 YSLEER come from the germline V gene.

This chain uses TRBV7-2 with TRBJ2-1, with D hard to call. Germline values: CDR1 SGHTA, CDR2 FQGNSA. The CDR3 extends over 15 amino acids. V lost 6 bases and J 4 bases, leaving 16 bases between the germline ends. The CDR3 loop is CASRRNGGPYNEQFF. The CDR3 DNA reads TGTGCCAGCAGGAGGAATGGCGGCCCTTACAATGAGCAGTTCTTC.

This chain links TRBV28 with TRBJ1-2; 7 bases map to TRBD1. This CDR3 comprises 11 residues. Losses at the gene ends were 8 bases for V and 5 bases for J; bases not matched to a gene: 2. The germline CDR1 and CDR2 sequences are MDHEN and SYDVKM. Written as DNA, the CDR3 is TGTGCCAGCGGGGGACAGTATGGCTACACCTTC. Protein sequence: CASGGQYGYTF.

The CDR3 sequence: CASSLKQDSKNNKNIQYF. In nucleotides, the CDR3 is TGTGCCAGCAGTTTAAAGCAAGACAGTAAAAATAACAAAAACATTCAGTACTTC. V and J are TRBV27 and TRBJ2-4; D perhaps matches TRBD1 (5 bases). V shed 2 bases and J shed 3 bases, with 20 bases lying between them. The CDR3 runs 18 residues. Germline V gene lookup returns CDR1 MNHEY and CDR2 SMNVEV (reference sequence).

V and J are TRBV7-2 and TRBJ1-1; D is ambiguous. Germline loops: CDR1 SGHTA, CDR2 FQGNSA. The CDR3 loop spans 13 amino acids. Trimming removed 5 bases at V and 1 base at J, with 8 bases between. CDR3 DNA sequence: TGTGCCAGCAGCGTTAGACAGAACACTGAAGCTTTCTTT. Encoded protein: CASSVRQNTEAFF.

DNA for the CDR3: TGTGCCAGCAGCTTAGTGGCTAGCGGGCTCACAGATACGCAGTATTTT. It codes for CASSLVASGLTDTQYF. V usage is TRBV7-2 and J usage is TRBJ2-3; TRBD2 agrees at 8 bases. Germline values: CDR1 SGHTA, CDR2 FQGNSA. V dropped 1 base and J dropped 2; count of bases not matched to a gene: 5. CDR3 length equals 16 residues.

This chain links TRBV5-8 with TRBJ2-2; 8 positions match TRBD1. CDR1 is SGHTS and CDR2 is YDEGEE in the germline V gene. The CDR3 runs to 13 residues. V was clipped by 4 bases and J by 7 bases; unmatched bases: 3. CDR3 nucleotides: TGTGCCAGCAGCCGGACAGGGTTCGGGGAGCTGTTTTTT. It translates to CASSRTGFGELFF.

This clone occurred once. The chain employs TRBV6-5 and TRBJ2-1; D perhaps matches TRBD2 (5 bases). There are 13 residues in the CDR3. The germline CDR1 and CDR2 sequences are MNHEY and SVGAGI. Trimming removed 2 bases from V and 6 bases from J, with 8 bases in between. CDR3 in amino acids: CASSYLEGNEQFF. The DNA for the CDR3 is TGTGCCAGCAGTTACCTAGAGGGCAATGAGCAGTTCTTC.

The chain joins TRBV7-3 to TRBJ2-1; D remains ambiguous. Trimming cost V 3 bases and J 8 bases, with 14 bases left between them. Germline CDR1 SGHTA, CDR2 FQGTGA. CDR3 length equals 14 residues. As DNA, the CDR3 is TGTGCCAGCAGCTTGCGCAGGAATTCGGATGAGCAGTTCTTC. It is translated as CASSLRRNSDEQFF. Complete variable domain (other parts from reference TRBV7-3 and TRBJ2-1): GAGVSQTPSNKVTEKGKYVELRCDPISGHTALYWYRQSLGQGPEFLIYFQGTGAADDSGLPNDRFFAVRPEGSVSTLKIQRTERGDSAVYLCASSLRRNSDEQFFGPGTRLTVL.